The 13 T cell receptor beta chains below come from one sample, sequenced in a study of sequential checkpoint blockade in melanoma. The treatment denotes: randomized to nivolumab then ipilimumab (arm A) or the reverse (arm B). This table comes from immunoSEQ multiplex PCR, and its TCRdb copy is limited to in-frame clones, with some not included. This table has about 13,000 clones, roughly a quarter appearing once. Specimen: tumor tissue (inferred from file names), collected from a patient given nivolumab and ipilimumab in sequence. These receptors all stem from a human donor with melanoma.

The chain recombines TRBV9 with TRBJ1-2; D not resolved. The CDR3 spans 12 residues. Trimming removed 5 bases from V and 3 bases from J, with 8 bases in between. Germline assignment: CDR1 SGDLS and CDR2 YYNGEE. CDR3 residues: CASSWADYGYTF. CDR3 DNA: TGTGCCAGCAGTTGGGCCGACTATGGCTACACCTTC.

There are many counts of this clone. The chain combines TRBV11-3 with TRBJ2-3, with a weak D call TRBD1 (6 bases). Per germline, CDR1 SGHNT and CDR2 YENEEA. Trimming removed 3 bases from V and 5 bases from J, with 15 bases in between. This CDR3 is 15 amino acids long. CDR3 residues: CASSLGAGVVDTQYF. The CDR3 DNA reads as TGTGCCAGCAGCTTGGGGGCAGGGGTTGTAGATACGCAGTATTTT.

This clone showed up just a few times. This chain connects TRBV11-3 to TRBJ2-2; tentatively, D is TRBD1 (6 bases). The germline CDR1 and CDR2 sequences are SGHNT and YENEEA. This CDR3 contains 15 residues. V was shortened by 5 bases and J by 0 bases, with 10 bases between the two germline ends. The CDR3 loop reads CASSSAGANTGELFF. CDR3 in DNA: TGTGCCAGCAGCAGCGCAGGGGCGAACACCGGGGAGCTGTTTTTT.

The chain joins TRBV6-8 to TRBJ2-7; the D is unclear. In germline, CDR1 is MNHGY, CDR2 SAAAGT. Trimming cost V 2 bases and J 4 bases, with 6 bases left between them. This CDR3 has 12 amino acids. CDR3 sequence: CASSYGEYEQYF. The CDR3 DNA reads as TGTGCCAGCAGTTACGGAGAATACGAGCAGTACTTC.

V usage is TRBV19 and J usage is TRBJ1-3; no clear D. CDR3 length equals 15 residues. The germline V gene encodes CDR1 LNHDA and CDR2 SQIVND (reference sequence). V lost 3 bases, J lost 0 bases, and 9 bases lay in between. CDR3 sequence reads: CASSMNGDSGNTIYF. DNA for the CDR3: TGTGCCAGTAGTATGAACGGAGACTCTGGAAACACCATATATTTT.

The chain combines TRBV28 with TRBJ1-1; TRBD1 matches at 7 bases. The germline V gene has CDR1 MDHEN and CDR2 SYDVKM. CDR3 length equals 12 residues. The CDR3 spells CATGIRYVEAFF. The CDR3 bases are TGTGCGACAGGGATTAGATATGTTGAAGCTTTCTTT.

The chain combines TRBV29-1 with TRBJ2-1; D not resolved. The CDR3 is 13 residues long. Trimming stripped 3 bases from V and 6 bases from J, with 12 bases between. Germline V gene lookup returns CDR1 SQVTM and CDR2 ANQGSEA. The CDR3 loop reads CSVDSPQLNEQFF. As DNA, the CDR3 is TGCAGCGTTGACTCCCCTCAACTCAATGAGCAGTTCTTC.

The chain is built from TRBV6-8 and TRBJ2-3; 7 bases are a match to TRBD1. The CDR3 extends over 19 amino acids. CDR1 is MNHGY, CDR2 SAAAGT, per germline. The V segment lost 7 bases and the J segment 6 bases; nucleotides outside the gene matches: 25. In DNA, the CDR3 is TGTGCCAGCATTGAGCAGACAGGGTTTGCCCACAGGTCCTCCGATACGCAGTATTTT. Protein sequence: CASIEQTGFAHRSSDTQYF.

V gene TRBV28 combines with J gene TRBJ2-7; no clear D gene. The CDR3 totals 13 residues. Germline V gives CDR1 MDHEN, CDR2 SYDVKM. The V gene lost 8 bases and the J gene lost 0 bases, with 11 bases spanning the gap. This CDR3 is CASLRTDSYEQYF. In nucleotides, the CDR3 is TGTGCCAGCCTAAGAACAGACTCCTACGAGCAGTACTTC.

This clone has more than one count but fewer than ten. For the CDR3, the DNA is TGTGCCAGCAGTCAGATAAATCGCAATCAGCCCCAGCATTTT. Its protein is CASSQINRNQPQHF. This chain connects TRBV6-8 to TRBJ1-5; D not certain. The V and J ends lost 5 bases and 2 bases respectively, with 10 bases between them. The CDR3 contains 14 residues. In germline, CDR1 is MNHGY, CDR2 SAAAGT.

The V gene is TRBV28, the J gene TRBJ2-1; 7 bases are a match to TRBD1. Losses at the gene ends were 3 bases for V and 5 bases for J; bases not matched to a gene: 4. Germline V CDR1 and CDR2: MDHEN, SYDVKM. This CDR3 has 14 amino acids. The CDR3 region has the DNA TGTGCCAGCAGTTTCCACAGGGGCAACAATGAGCAGTTCTTC. This codes for CASSFHRGNNEQFF.

The chain links TRBV29-1 to TRBJ2-1, with 7 bases that match TRBD1. V dropped 7 bases and J dropped 3; count of bases not matched to a gene: 6. The germline V gene encodes CDR1 SQVTM and CDR2 ANQGSEA. The CDR3 has 13 amino acids. The DNA for the CDR3 is TGCAGCGGAGGGGACAGCTACTACAATGAGCAGTTCTTC. Encoded protein: CSGGDSYYNEQFF.

In this sample, this clone turned up many times. The rearrangement joins TRBV4-1 to TRBJ1-5; D gene unclear. CDR3 length equals 16 residues. V lost 9 bases and J 0 bases, leaving 18 bases between the germline ends. From germline, CDR1 is MGHRA and CDR2 YSYEKL. This chain's CDR3 is CASRPSPGNSNQPQHF. The CDR3 bases are TGCGCCAGTCGCCCTTCTCCCGGTAATAGCAATCAGCCCCAGCATTTT.